This T cell receptor beta chain was retrieved from a study of blood T cells in healthy people across ages. General observations from the study: Getting older went along with TCR beta diversity per million T cells dropping roughly linearly. Underestimates were what the diversity estimates from one million T cells were considered to be.

Isolation of PBMCs gave at least 7 million cells per sample. In germline, CDR1 is MDHEN, CDR2 SYDVKM. CDR3 length equals 14 residues. A second about 7 to 12 cycle PCR used barcoded and J-beta primers. The authors tagged each cDNA molecule using a template-switch adaptor with 12 random nucleotides. TCRdb re-analysed the 5' RACE reads in MiXCR, keeping a single row per CDR3 protein. The sample has 850,000 to 1,300,000 distinct CDR3 sequences; roughly 45% are singletons. For this clonotype: Its antigen is currently unknown. Since the CDR3 does not end with the conserved phenylalanine or tryptophan, this likely comes from a read error.

The rearrangement uses TRBV28 and TRBJ2-1; D is ambiguous. The J call may be wrong; the DNA end is better matched by TRBJ2-7. The sample comprised blood. The receptor was derived from a woman aged 60 to 75 in good health. The CDR3 loop is CASSLQGEAYEQYC. In DNA form, the CDR3 reads TGTGCCAGCAGTCTCCAAGGCGAAGCCTACGAGCAGTACTGC.